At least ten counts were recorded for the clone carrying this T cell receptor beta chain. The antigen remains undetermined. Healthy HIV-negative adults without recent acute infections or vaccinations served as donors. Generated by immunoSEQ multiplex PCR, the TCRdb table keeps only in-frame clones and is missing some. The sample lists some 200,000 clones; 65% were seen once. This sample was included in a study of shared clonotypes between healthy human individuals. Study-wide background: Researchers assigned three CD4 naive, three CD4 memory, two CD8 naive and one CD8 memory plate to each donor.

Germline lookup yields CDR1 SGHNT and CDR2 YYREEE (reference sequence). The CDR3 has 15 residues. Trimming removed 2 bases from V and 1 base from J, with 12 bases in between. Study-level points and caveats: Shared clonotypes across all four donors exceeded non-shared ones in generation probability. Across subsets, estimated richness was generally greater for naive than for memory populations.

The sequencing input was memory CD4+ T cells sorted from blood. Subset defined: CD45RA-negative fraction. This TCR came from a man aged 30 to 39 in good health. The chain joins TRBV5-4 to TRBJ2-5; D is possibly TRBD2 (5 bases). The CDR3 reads CASSFGVRGQETQYF. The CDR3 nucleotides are TGTGCCAGCAGCTTCGGCGTTCGGGGCCAAGAGACCCAGTACTTC.